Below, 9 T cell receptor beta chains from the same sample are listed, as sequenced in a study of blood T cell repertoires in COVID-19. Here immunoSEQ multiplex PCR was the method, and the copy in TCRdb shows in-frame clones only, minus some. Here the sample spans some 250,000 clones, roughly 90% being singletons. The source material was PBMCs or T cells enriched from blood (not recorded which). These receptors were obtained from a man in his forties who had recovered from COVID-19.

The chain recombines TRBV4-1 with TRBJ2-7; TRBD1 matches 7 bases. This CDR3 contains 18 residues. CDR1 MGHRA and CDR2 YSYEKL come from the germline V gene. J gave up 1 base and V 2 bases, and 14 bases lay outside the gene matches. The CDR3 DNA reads TGCGCCAGCAGCCAATCTCACAGGGGTGGTTATGAATCCTACGAGCAGTACTTC. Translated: CASSQSHRGGYESYEQYF.

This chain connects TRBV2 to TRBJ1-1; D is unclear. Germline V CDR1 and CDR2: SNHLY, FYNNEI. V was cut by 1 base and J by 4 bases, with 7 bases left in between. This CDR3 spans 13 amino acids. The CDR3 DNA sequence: TGTGCCAGCAGTGAAGTCGGTGGCACTGAAGCTTTCTTT. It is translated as CASSEVGGTEAFF. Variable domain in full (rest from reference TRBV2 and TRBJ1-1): EPEVTQTPSHQVTQMGQEVILRCVPISNHLYFYWYRQILGQKVEFLVSFYNNEISEKSEIFDDQFSVERPDGSNFTLKIRSTKLEDSAMYFCASSEVGGTEAFFGQGTRLTVV.

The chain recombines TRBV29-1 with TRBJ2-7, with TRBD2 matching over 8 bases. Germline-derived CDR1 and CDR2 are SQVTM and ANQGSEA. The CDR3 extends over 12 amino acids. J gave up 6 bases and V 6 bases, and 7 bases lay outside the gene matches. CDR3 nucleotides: TGCAGCGTCCTAAGCGGGGGTTCCGAGCAGTACTTC. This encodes CSVLSGGSEQYF.

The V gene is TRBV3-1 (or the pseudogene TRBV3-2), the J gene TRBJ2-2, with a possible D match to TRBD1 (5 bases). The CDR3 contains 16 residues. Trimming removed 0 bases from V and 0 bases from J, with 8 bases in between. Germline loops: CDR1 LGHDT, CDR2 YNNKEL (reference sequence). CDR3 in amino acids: CASSQDWTTNTGELFF. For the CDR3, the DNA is TGTGCCAGCAGCCAAGATTGGACAACGAACACCGGGGAGCTGTTTTTT.

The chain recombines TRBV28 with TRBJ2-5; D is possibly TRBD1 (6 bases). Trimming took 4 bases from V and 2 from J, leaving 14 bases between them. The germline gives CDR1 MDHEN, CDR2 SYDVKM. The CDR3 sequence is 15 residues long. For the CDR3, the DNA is TGTGCCAGCAGTTCCCCTGACAGGAATCAAGAGACCCAGTACTTC. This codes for CASSSPDRNQETQYF.

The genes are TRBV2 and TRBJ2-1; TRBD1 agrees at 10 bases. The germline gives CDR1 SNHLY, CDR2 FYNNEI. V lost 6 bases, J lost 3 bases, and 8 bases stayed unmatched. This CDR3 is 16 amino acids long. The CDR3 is CASRSGTGDFYNEQFF. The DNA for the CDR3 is TGTGCCAGCAGATCCGGGACAGGGGATTTCTACAATGAGCAGTTCTTC.

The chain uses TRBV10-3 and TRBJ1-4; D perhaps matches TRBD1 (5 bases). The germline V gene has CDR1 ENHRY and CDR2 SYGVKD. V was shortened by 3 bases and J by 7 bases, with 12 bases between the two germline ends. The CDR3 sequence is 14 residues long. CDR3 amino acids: CAISDRVGAEKLFF. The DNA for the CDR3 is TGTGCCATCAGTGACAGGGTTGGAGCTGAAAAACTGTTTTTT.

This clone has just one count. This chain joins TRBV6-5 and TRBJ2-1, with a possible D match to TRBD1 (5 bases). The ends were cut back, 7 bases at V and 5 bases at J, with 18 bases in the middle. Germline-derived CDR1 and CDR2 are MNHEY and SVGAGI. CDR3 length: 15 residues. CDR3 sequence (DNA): TGTGCCAGCACCCACGACAGAAGCACAAACAATGAGCAGTTCTTC. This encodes CASTHDRSTNNEQFF.

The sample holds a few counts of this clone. CDR3 sequence: CASSSSGGSDEQYF. As DNA, the CDR3 is TGCGCCAGCAGCTCTAGCGGGGGTTCGGACGAGCAGTACTTC. The chain employs TRBV10-1 and TRBJ2-7; 10 bases agree with TRBD2. CDR1 and CDR2 (germline): WNHNN, SYGVQD (reference sequence). CDR3 length: 14 residues. The junction had 7 bases not matched to a gene; V was cut back by 6 bases and J by 5 bases.